Sequencing of this TCR beta chain was carried out in a study of shared clonotypes between healthy human individuals. Terminally differentiated effector memory CD45RA+ cells were excluded from the naive CD8 cells, which were CD45RO-negative and positively selected for CCR7. Details on this clone: Its specificity is not known.

Using immunoSEQ multiplex PCR, the repertoire was profiled, and TCRdb retains in-frame clones only, with some absent. The table shows about 2.1 million clones, with just over 90% occurring only once. Whole-study findings and limits: Incompleteness in sorted-subset sequencing, despite large depth, was shown by rarefaction.

In germline, CDR1 is LNHDA, CDR2 SQIVND (reference sequence). With 1 base removed from V and 3 bases from J, the gap between germline ends came to 7 bases. The CDR3 length is 13 residues. Sample: naive CD8+ T cells from PBMCs. This chain connects TRBV19 to TRBJ2-7; no clear D gene. This TCR was recovered from a man aged 18-30 years in good health. Some clones in this sample may be carry-over from other donors' samples. CDR3 amino acids: CASSIADNYEQYF. CDR3 coding DNA: TGTGCCAGTAGTATAGCCGATAACTACGAGCAGTACTTC.